This paragraph covers one TCR beta chain sequence. There is no known antigen for this receptor. Within one base of it there is no much larger clone, and no base qualities were kept. The treatment or condition label, read with the paper, signifies: allogeneic hematopoietic cell transplantation with graft depleted of TCRalphabeta T cells and CD19 B cells. The transplant recipients were children given TCRalphabeta/CD19-depleted allogeneic hematopoietic cell grafts. This sample is drawn from a study of T-cell reconstitution after alpha-beta-depleted transplantation in children (dated by TCRdb to about 2016). About the study as a whole: T-cell immune reconstitution after TCRalphabeta/CD19-depleted allogeneic hematopoietic cell transplantation in children was quantitatively tracked in the study by means of TCR repertoire profiling.

The paper as a whole reports these results and caveats: The apparently early recovery of alphabetaT-cell counts about two months after transplant reportedly depended on only several hundred rapidly expanded clones that came from non-depleted graft cells. Hyperexpanded clone frequencies declined over subsequent months; after one year, T-cell counts and TCRbeta diversity were mostly attributed to newly produced T cells. In some patients, high TCRbeta diversity at day 60 was attributed to recipient T cells and intrathymic progenitors that had survived conditioning.

The germline V gene (reference sequence) specifies LGHDT as CDR1 and YNNKEL as CDR2. The CDR3 starts with the cysteine, ends with the phenylalanine, and has 14 residues. Only CDR3 DNA is held: 42 bases, read in frame from base 1. At the junction V is shortened by 8 bases and J by 5 bases; bases outside the gene matches: 7. To prepare the library, PCR was applied. These reads were obtained on an Illumina HiSeq 2500. To normalize quantification of the TCRbeta repertoire, the TCR libraries were built with molecular barcoding that relied on unique molecular identifiers. TCRdb redid the processing of the public reads, applying fastp at Q25 and MiXCR, and retained in-frame beta chains. Here each entry gathers all rows of one CDR3 protein and keeps the most common genes and DNA. The sample table shows a few hundred thousand distinct CDR3 sequences, and around 7.1% are seen once. 9.1% of the sample lies in the top ten.

The material was peripheral blood, obtained 360 days after TCRalphabeta/CD19-depleted stem cell transplant. The chain links TRBV3-1 with TRBJ2-2, with 8 middle bases fitting TRBD2. The TCR comes from a female patient aged 2-9 years who had a stem cell transplant for Fanconi anemia, so the T cells may come from the graft donor. The CDR3 sequence is CASGRGGGTGELFF. At the DNA level, the sequence is TGTGCCAGCGGACGGGGGGGCGGGACCGGGGAGCTGTTTTTT.